This entry describes one TCR beta chain. This CDR3 spans 14 amino acids. CDR1 and CDR2 (germline): SGHNT, YYREEE (reference sequence). Trimming took 6 bases from V and 5 from J; bases not matched to a gene: 5. This specimen comes from a study of blood T cell repertoires in COVID-19. Overall study context: Collection of acute and convalescent COVID-19 samples took place in the United States, Italy and Spain. PBMCs, B-cell-depleted T cells, or T cells provided the cDNA or gDNA that made up the material.

Assay: immunoSEQ multiplex PCR; the TCRdb copy retains only in-frame clones and omits some. The repertoire has around 270,000 clones, about 85% of them found once; the top ten carry approximately 4%. The chain carries TRBV5-4 and TRBJ2-2, with 9 bases aligning to TRBD2. This receptor was identified in a man aged 55 to 70 who had recovered from COVID-19. Sequencing used peripheral blood. Here the CDR3 reads CASTTGLATGELFF. The CDR3 bases are TGTGCCAGCACCACGGGACTAGCTACCGGGGAGCTGTTTTTT.